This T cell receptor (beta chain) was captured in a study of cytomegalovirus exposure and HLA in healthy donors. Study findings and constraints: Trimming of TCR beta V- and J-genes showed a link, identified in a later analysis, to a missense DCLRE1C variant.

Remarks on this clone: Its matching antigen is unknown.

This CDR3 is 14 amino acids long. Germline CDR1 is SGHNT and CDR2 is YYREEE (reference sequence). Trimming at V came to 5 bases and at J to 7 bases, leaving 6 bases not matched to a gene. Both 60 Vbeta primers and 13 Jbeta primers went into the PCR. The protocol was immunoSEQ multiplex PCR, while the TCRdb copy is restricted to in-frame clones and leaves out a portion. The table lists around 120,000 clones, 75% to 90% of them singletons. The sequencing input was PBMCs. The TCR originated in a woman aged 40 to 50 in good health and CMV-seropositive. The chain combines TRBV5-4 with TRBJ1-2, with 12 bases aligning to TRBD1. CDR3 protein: CASRGGQGARGYTF. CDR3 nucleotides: TGTGCCAGCAGGGGGGGACAGGGGGCGCGTGGCTACACCTTC. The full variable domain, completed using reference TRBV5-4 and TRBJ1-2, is ETGVTQSPTHLIKTRGQQVTLRCSSQSGHNTVSWYQQALGQGPQFIFQYYREEENGRGNFPPRFSGLQFPNYSSELNVNALELDDSALYLCASRGGQGARGYTFGSGTRLTVV.